A selection of T cell receptor beta chains follows, all from one sample in a study of CD8 T cells in ankylosing spondylitis. MiXCR was run by TCRdb on the 5' RACE reads, yielding one entry per CDR3 protein. This table has 250,000 or so distinct CDR3 sequences, 18% appearing once. The sequencing sample was made of blood, either unsorted or a sorted T cell fraction (not recorded which). The receptors were gathered from a male donor with ankylosing spondylitis or in good health (not recorded which). Both conserved end residues are part of each CDR3. The D gene is left open where the match is weak. Clone size is given for some rows only: seen once, a few or many times, or a class if the clone is expanded.

j_call clone_size v_call d_call cdr3_nt cdr3_aa
TRBJ2-3 - TRBV14 TRBD2 TGTGCCAGCAGCCGATTTAGCGGGAGTTCCGATACGCAGTATTTT CASSRFSGSSDTQYF
TRBJ2-3 few TRBV11-2 - TGTGCCAGCAGCTTAGATCGGATAGATACGCAGTATTTT CASSLDRIDTQYF
TRBJ1-1 - TRBV6-2/TRBV6-3 - TGTGCCAGCAGTTACTCAGGGGAGGCGAACACTGAAGCTTTCTTT CASSYSGEANTEAFF
TRBJ1-1 - TRBV9 - TGTGCCAGCAGCGTAGGCACCATGAACACTGAAGCTTTCTTT CASSVGTMNTEAFF
TRBJ2-7 many TRBV3-1 TRBD2 TGTGCCAGCAGCCATGGGACTAGCGGGAGTAACACCTACGAGCAGTACTTC CASSHGTSGSNTYEQYF
TRBJ2-7 few TRBV6-5 - TGTGCCAGCAGTTACTCATCTAGCGCCTACGAGCAGTACTTC CASSYSSSAYEQYF
TRBJ2-7 few TRBV4-1 - TGCGCCAGCAGCCAAGGGAGGGTGGCGGGTGGGTCCTACGAGCAGTACTTC CASSQGRVAGGSYEQYF
TRBJ1-4 few TRBV9 - TGTGCCAGCAGCGGGATGACAGGCGGTGAAAAACTGTTTTTT CASSGMTGGEKLFF
TRBJ2-2 - TRBV7-3 - TGTGCCAGCAGCTTGACAGGTTCAACCGGGGAGCTGTTTTTT CASSLTGSTGELFF
TRBJ2-2 few TRBV4-2 - TGTGCCAGCAGCCAAGCCCCCGGGGAGCTGTTTTTT CASSQAPGELFF
TRBJ2-1 - TRBV7-9 TRBD1 TGTGCCAGCAGCCTGACCGGGACAGGCATCTACAATGAGCAGTTCTTC CASSLTGTGIYNEQFF
TRBJ2-4 - TRBV11-2 TRBD2 TGTGCCAGCAGCCAAGACGGACTAGCCAATTCTAACATTCAGTACTTC CASSQDGLANSNIQYF
TRBJ1-1 - TRBV12-3/TRBV12-4 TRBD1 TGTGCCAGCAGTAAGCGGGACAGGGGCATGAACACTGAAGCTTTCTTT CASSKRDRGMNTEAFF
TRBJ2-7 few TRBV20-1 - TGCAGTGCTCCCCGACCCCTCGGCACCTACGAGCAGTACTTC CSAPRPLGTYEQYF
TRBJ1-1 few TRBV7-6 TRBD1 TGTGCCAGCAGCCCCAGACAGGGCCTCAACACTGAAGCTTTCTTT CASSPRQGLNTEAFF
TRBJ2-1 few TRBV9 TRBD2 TGTGCCAGCAGCGGGGGACTAGCGGGACCTGGGGGTGAGCAGTTCTTC CASSGGLAGPGGEQFF
TRBJ2-2 - TRBV7-8 - TGTGCCAGCAGCTTAGGAACGAGCCTCATGAAGGGGGGGCCGAACGGGGAGCTGTTTTTT CASSLGTSLMKGGPNGELFF
TRBJ2-7 many TRBV5-1 TRBD1 TGCGCCAGCAGCGAGGGGACAGGGGGGGCCTACGAGCAGTACTTC CASSEGTGGAYEQYF
TRBJ2-7 few TRBV10-3 TRBD2 TGTGCCATCAGCGAAAATCCCCTTACTAGCGGTGCCGGCGAGCAGTACTTC CAISENPLTSGAGEQYF
TRBJ2-3 many TRBV10-3 TRBD2 TGTGCCATCACACTAGCGGCCACCCATACGCAGTATTTT CAITLAATHTQYF
TRBJ2-5 - TRBV29-1 TRBD1 TGCAGCGTCGGGACAGGGTCCGAGACCCAGTACTTC CSVGTGSETQYF
TRBJ2-7 - TRBV24-1 TRBD1 TGTGCCACCAGTGAAGGGACAGGGGGCGACGAGCAGTACTTC CATSEGTGGDEQYF
TRBJ2-7 - TRBV6-5 - TGTGCCAGCAGTTATGGGACCCTGGGCTCCTACGAGCAGTACTTC CASSYGTLGSYEQYF
TRBJ2-7 few TRBV20-1 - TGCAGTGCTAGAGAAAGCAGGGGTTCGATCGAGCAGTACTTC CSARESRGSIEQYF
TRBJ2-7 - TRBV7-9 TRBD1 TGTGCCAGCAGCCTTGGGGGACAGGGGCCCTACGAGCAGTACTTC CASSLGGQGPYEQYF
TRBJ2-7 few TRBV9 TRBD1 TGTGCCAGCAGCGTAGGTGGGACAGGGGCGGGCGAGCAGTACTTC CASSVGGTGAGEQYF
TRBJ2-2 many TRBV4-3 TRBD2 TGCGCCAGCAGCCAACTCCTAGCGGGAGAATCCACCGGGGAGCTGTTTTTT CASSQLLAGESTGELFF
TRBJ2-1 - TRBV20-1 TRBD1 TGCAGTGCCTCCCCCGAGGACAGGGTACATGAGCAGTTCTTC CSASPEDRVHEQFF
TRBJ1-1 few TRBV6-5 - TGTGCCAGCAGTCGGACGCGCGCTGAAGCTTTCTTT CASSRTRAEAFF
TRBJ2-4 - TRBV5-6 TRBD1 TGTGCCAGCAGCTTGGGACAGGGGGGGTCTAACATTCAGTACTTC CASSLGQGGSNIQYF
TRBJ2-1 few TRBV6-5 - TGTGCCAGCAGTATACTTGGGGCTAGGAATGAGCAGTTCTTC CASSILGARNEQFF
TRBJ2-7 - TRBV4-1 - TGCGCCAGCAGCCAAGATGCAGGGAGCTCCTACGAGCAGTACTTC CASSQDAGSSYEQYF
TRBJ2-3 - TRBV6-2/TRBV6-3 TRBD2 TGTGCCAGCAGTCTCAAAGGACTAGCGGGAGGGTATTCTAGCACAGATACGCAGTATTTT CASSLKGLAGGYSSTDTQYF
TRBJ2-7 - TRBV29-1 - TGCAGCGTTGTCCCCGGCCACGAATACTCCTACGAGCAGTACTTC CSVVPGHEYSYEQYF
TRBJ2-7 - TRBV7-2 - TGTGCCAGCAGCTTGGAGTTTTTCCACGAGCAGTACTTC CASSLEFFHEQYF
TRBJ2-7 few TRBV29-1 TRBD1 TGCAGCGTCCGGACAGGGGTGGGCTACGAGCAGTACTTC CSVRTGVGYEQYF
TRBJ2-3 few TRBV12-3/TRBV12-4 TRBD2 TGTGCCAGCAGCGGGAGCGGGAATACGCAGTATTTT CASSGSGNTQYF
TRBJ1-1 - TRBV29-1 - TGCAGCGTTGGATGGGGGGCGGTTAACACTGAAGCTTTCTTT CSVGWGAVNTEAFF
TRBJ1-5 - TRBV6-1 - TGTGCCAGCAAGCCGTTCTATAGCAATCAGCCCCAGCATTTT CASKPFYSNQPQHF
TRBJ2-2 few TRBV6-5 TRBD2 TGTGCCAGCAGTTCCGGGACTAGCGGGGCCGACGTCATCGGGGAGCTGTTTTTT CASSSGTSGADVIGELFF
TRBJ2-7 many TRBV7-9 TRBD2 TGTGCCAGCAGCCGGGGGGGCTACGAGCAGTACTTC CASSRGGYEQYF
TRBJ1-1 - TRBV12-3/TRBV12-4 - TGTGCCAGCCGTCTGGGGGTAAGTGAAGCTTTCTTT CASRLGVSEAFF
TRBJ2-1 few TRBV20-1 TRBD2 TGCAGTGCTAGAGAGGTACTAGCGGGAGTGAATGAGCAGTTCTTC CSAREVLAGVNEQFF
TRBJ2-4 few TRBV4-1 - TGCGCCAGCAGCCACGTCTTTGAAAACATTCAGTACTTC CASSHVFENIQYF
TRBJ2-7 - TRBV28 - TGTGCCAGCAGTACCTCTCCGACAGGCCTCTCCTACGAGCAGTACTTC CASSTSPTGLSYEQYF
TRBJ2-2 - TRBV9 TRBD2 TGTGCCAGCAGCGCTGGACTAGCGGGCGGGGAGCTGTTTTTT CASSAGLAGGELFF
TRBJ2-5 few TRBV25-1 - TGTGCCAGCAGTGAATCTCTTGCTGGTGAGACCCAGTACTTC CASSESLAGETQYF
TRBJ2-7 few TRBV20-1 TRBD1 TGCAGTGCTAGACTGCCGGGGACAGTGTCCTACGAGCAGTACTTC CSARLPGTVSYEQYF
TRBJ2-2 few TRBV18 TRBD2 TGTGCCAGCTCAGCCAGACTAGCGGGAGACGACACCGGGGAGCTGTTTTTT CASSARLAGDDTGELFF
TRBJ2-1 many TRBV12-3/TRBV12-4 TRBD1 TGTGCCAGCAGTCTAAACATAGGGACAGTAAGGTTCTTC CASSLNIGTVRFF
TRBJ1-1 many TRBV6-5 - TGTGCCAGCAGTTGGGGGGAGGGGGGAACGGACACTGAAGCTTTCTTT CASSWGEGGTDTEAFF
TRBJ2-1 - TRBV9 - TGTGCCAGCAGCGTAAGCGGAGGGGTTGAGCAGTTCTTC CASSVSGGVEQFF
TRBJ2-1 few TRBV20-1 - TGCAGTCCCCTTTTGGACCTCTACAATGAGCAGTTCTTC CSPLLDLYNEQFF
TRBJ2-7 many TRBV20-1 - TGCAGTGTTTCGGACTCCTACTACAACTACGAGCAGTACTTC CSVSDSYYNYEQYF